The rows below give T cell receptor beta chains drawn from one sample of a study of blood T cell repertoires in COVID-19. Data came from immunoSEQ multiplex PCR; TCRdb stores just in-frame clones and leaves some out. The repertoire holds about 190,000 clones, with around four fifths as singletons. Sequences were obtained from peripheral blood. All receptors derive from a human donor in a cohort sampled during active COVID-19. Each CDR3 is given with its conserved first and last residue. D genes are given only for firm matches. Size tells how often a clone was seen (once, few, many) or the class of an expanded clone, and some rows leave it out.

d_gene,abundance,v_gene,j_gene,CDR3aa,CDR3nt
.,.,TRBV3-1/TRBV3-2,TRBJ2-2,CASSWRTGELFF,TGTGCCAGCAGCTGGAGGACCGGGGAGCTGTTTTTT
TRBD1,many,TRBV2,TRBJ1-3,CASSGDRGGNTIYF,TGTGCCAGCAGCGGAGACAGGGGTGGAAACACCATATATTTT
.,.,TRBV7-8,TRBJ1-5,CASSRPGARSGNQPQHF,TGTGCCAGCAGCCGCCCAGGGGCCAGGAGTGGCAATCAGCCCCAGCATTTT
.,.,TRBV9,TRBJ1-3,CASSVVPGTLGNTIYF,TGTGCCAGCAGCGTAGTGCCGGGTACTCTTGGAAACACCATATATTTT
TRBD2,medium-sized,TRBV5-1,TRBJ2-5,CASRLAGDETQYF,TGCGCCAGCCGACTAGCGGGGGATGAGACCCAGTACTTC
.,.,TRBV7-9,TRBJ1-2,CASSLAPGDYGYTF,TGTGCCAGCAGCTTAGCCCCAGGGGACTATGGCTACACCTTC
.,few,TRBV4-2,TRBJ1-3,CASSQEASSGNTIYF,TGTGCCAGCAGCCAAGAAGCGAGCTCTGGAAACACCATATATTTT
.,.,TRBV10-3,TRBJ2-1,CAIGEDRTPYNEQFF,TGTGCCATCGGGGAGGACAGGACCCCGTACAATGAGCAGTTCTTC
.,.,TRBV11-3,TRBJ2-3,CASSLDHTDTQYF,TGTGCCAGCAGCTTAGATCATACAGATACGCAGTATTTT
.,.,TRBV7-9,TRBJ1-5,CASSLGRSGDGNQPQHF,TGTGCCAGCAGCTTAGGGCGGTCAGGGGACGGCAATCAGCCCCAGCATTTT
.,.,TRBV4-1,TRBJ2-1,CASSQDLTHNEQFF,TGCGCCAGCAGCCAAGATCTAACCCACAATGAGCAGTTCTTC
TRBD2,few,TRBV11-3,TRBJ2-2,CASSRLAGVGGELFF,TGTGCCAGCAGCCGGCTAGCGGGGGTTGGCGGGGAGCTGTTTTTT
.,.,TRBV5-1,TRBJ2-2,CASSLDSHTGELFF,TGCGCCAGCAGCTTGGACAGTCACACCGGGGAGCTGTTTTTT
TRBD1,once,TRBV19,TRBJ2-7,CASSPGTGKQYF,TGTGCCAGTAGTCCCGGGACAGGCAAGCAGTACTTC
TRBD1,.,TRBV7-8,TRBJ1-1,CASSLRSGGTEAFF,TGTGCCAGCAGCTTACGGTCAGGGGGCACTGAAGCTTTCTTT
.,once,TRBV27,TRBJ1-2,CASTQFGLLRNDGYTF,TGTGCCAGCACCCAATTTGGACTACTTAGGAACGATGGCTACACCTTC
.,.,TRBV28,TRBJ1-5,CASNVGQFQPQHF,TGTGCCAGCAATGTGGGGCAGTTTCAGCCCCAGCATTTT
.,.,TRBV28,TRBJ1-6,CASGGIYRGAPLHF,TGTGCCAGCGGGGGAATTTACCGGGGGGCACCCCTCCACTTT